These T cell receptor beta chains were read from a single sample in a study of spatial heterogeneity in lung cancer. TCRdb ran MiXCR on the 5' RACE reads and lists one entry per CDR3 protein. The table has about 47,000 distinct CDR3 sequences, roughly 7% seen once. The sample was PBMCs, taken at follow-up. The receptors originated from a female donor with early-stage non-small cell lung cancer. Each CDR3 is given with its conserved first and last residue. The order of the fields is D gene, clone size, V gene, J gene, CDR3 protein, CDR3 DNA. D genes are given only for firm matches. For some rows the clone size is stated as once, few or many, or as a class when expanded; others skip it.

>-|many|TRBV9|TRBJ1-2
CASSGDILPYGYTF
TGTGCCAGCAGCGGCGACATTTTACCCTATGGCTACACCTTC
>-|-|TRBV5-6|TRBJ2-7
CASSLVSKYYEQYF
TGTGCCAGCAGCTTGGTGAGCAAATACTACGAGCAGTACTTC
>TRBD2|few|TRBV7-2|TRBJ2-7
CASSSGLAGQTYEQYF
TGTGCCAGCAGCTCGGGACTAGCGGGGCAAACCTACGAGCAGTACTTC
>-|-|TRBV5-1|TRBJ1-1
CASSAIVGFTEAFF
TGCGCCAGCAGCGCGATCGTCGGGTTCACTGAAGCTTTCTTT
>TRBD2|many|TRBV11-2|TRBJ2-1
CASSLDLGGDEQFF
TGTGCCAGCAGCTTAGATCTGGGGGGGGACGAGCAGTTCTTC
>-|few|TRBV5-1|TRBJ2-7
CASRGGGGSYEQYF
TGCGCCTCCAGGGGAGGGGGAGGTTCCTACGAGCAGTACTTC
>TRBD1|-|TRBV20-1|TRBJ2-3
CSARDQWTGDADTQYF
TGCAGTGCTAGAGATCAGTGGACAGGGGATGCAGATACGCAGTATTTT
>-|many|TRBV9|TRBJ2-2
CASSVVPYTGELFF
TGTGCCAGCAGCGTAGTTCCGTACACCGGGGAGCTGTTTTTT
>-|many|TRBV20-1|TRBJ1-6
CSAGESVNSPLHF
TGCAGTGCGGGGGAGTCGGTGAATTCACCCCTCCACTTT
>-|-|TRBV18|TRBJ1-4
CASSRPSEGEKLFF
TGTGCCAGCTCAAGGCCGTCGGAAGGTGAAAAACTGTTTTTT
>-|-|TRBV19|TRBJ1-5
CASSVDSPNQPQHF
TGTGCCAGTAGTGTCGACAGTCCCAATCAGCCCCAGCATTTT
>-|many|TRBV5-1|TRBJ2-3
CASGGTLGDTDTQYF
TGCGCCAGCGGTGGTACCCTGGGGGACACAGATACGCAGTATTTT
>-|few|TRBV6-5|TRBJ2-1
CASSLLGGQNNEQFF
TGTGCCAGCAGTTTACTGGGGGGACAGAACAATGAGCAGTTCTTC
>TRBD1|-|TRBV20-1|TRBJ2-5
CSAPDRVGQETQYF
TGCAGTGCCCCCGACAGGGTCGGCCAAGAGACCCAGTACTTC
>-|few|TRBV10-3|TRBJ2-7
CAISGDRGPYEQYF
TGTGCCATCTCGGGGGATCGGGGGCCCTACGAGCAGTACTTC
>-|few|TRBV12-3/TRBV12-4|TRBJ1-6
CASSPGRRGVNSPLHF
TGTGCCAGCAGTCCCGGTAGGAGGGGGGTTAATTCACCCCTCCACTTT
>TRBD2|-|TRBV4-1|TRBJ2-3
CASSQASGGHYGDTQYF
TGCGCCAGCAGCCAAGCTAGCGGGGGTCACTATGGAGATACGCAGTATTTT
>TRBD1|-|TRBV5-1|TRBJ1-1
CASRLRDRWSTEAFF
TGCGCCAGCAGACTCCGGGACAGGTGGAGCACTGAAGCTTTCTTT
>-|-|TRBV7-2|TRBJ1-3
CASSFPSGNTIYF
TGTGCCAGCAGCTTTCCTAGTGGAAACACCATATATTTT
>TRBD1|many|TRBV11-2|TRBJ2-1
CASSPGQAPIYNEQFF
TGTGCCAGCAGCCCGGGACAGGCCCCAATATACAATGAGCAGTTCTTC
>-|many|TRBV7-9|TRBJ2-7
CAGARGGYYEQYF
TGTGCCGGTGCCAGGGGGGGCTACTACGAGCAGTACTTC
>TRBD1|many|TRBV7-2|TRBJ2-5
CASSSTLGTGEETQYF
TGTGCCAGCAGCTCGACGCTGGGGACAGGGGAAGAGACCCAGTACTTC